This TCR beta chain was captured by sequencing in a study of T cells in Graves' hyperthyroidism and ophthalmopathy. V was cut by 6 bases and J by 5 bases, with 10 bases left in between. The germline V gene has CDR1 LNHNV and CDR2 YYDKDF (reference sequence). The CDR3 contains 12 residues. This clonotype has at least ten counts. PBMCs stemmed from 10 ml fresh peripheral blood. TCR beta CDR3 sequences were amplified from RNA transcripts. A first-round RT-PCR of the TCR CDR3 used the HTBI primer set. MiXCR, applied by TCRdb to the multiplex PCR reads, yields one record per CDR3 protein. The sample holds about 380,000 distinct CDR3 sequences, approximately 18% seen once.

The clonotype comes from a young man with Graves' ophthalmopathy. Sequencing was carried out using blood. The chain uses TRBV15 and TRBJ1-2; D is unclear. The CDR3 region has the DNA TGTGCCACCAGTGAGGCCGGGTATGGCTACACCTTC. Its translation: CATSEAGYGYTF.